These 17 T cell receptor beta chains came from one sample sequenced in a study of beta chain features in type 1 diabetes. Study-wide points: All four CD4+ subsets from Type 1 diabetes patients carried moderately but significantly shorter TCRB CDR3s.

Their cognate antigens are unknown. Expressed TCRB transcripts were sequenced because the entire RNA isolate underwent reverse transcription. Repertoires were generated with immunoSEQ multiplex PCR, while TCRdb's copy carries only in-frame clones and drops some. The sample carries around 650,000 clones, around 12% recorded once. Material: naive CD4+ T cells from blood. Receptor source: a man younger than 40 with type 1 diabetes.

The gene calls are TRBV5-4 and TRBJ2-2; TRBD1 matches 9 bases. This CDR3 region has 17 residues. Germline values: CDR1 SGHNT, CDR2 YYREEE (reference sequence). V was clipped by 4 bases and J by 0 bases; unmatched bases: 7. CDR3 DNA sequence: TGTGCCAGCAGCCCAATCGGGACAGGGTCGAACACCGGGGAGCTGTTTTTT. Residues: CASSPIGTGSNTGELFF.

The chain carries TRBV6-5 and TRBJ1-6; 9 bases are shared with TRBD1. Germline CDR1 is MNHEY and CDR2 is SVGAGI. This CDR3 is 14 amino acids long. Trimming at V came to 6 bases and at J to 7 bases, leaving 4 bases not matched to a gene. CDR3 residues: CASSRDRENSPLHF. CDR3 in DNA: TGTGCCAGCAGCCGGGACAGGGAAAATTCACCCCTCCACTTT.

In regard to this clone: A junction end diverges from the germline sequence, so it may reflect a read error. CDR3 loop: CATRGANNYGYTF. In nucleotides, the CDR3 is TGTGCGACCAGGGGGGCAAATAACTATGGCTACACCTTC. The chain couples TRBV15 to TRBJ1-2; 7 bases are a match to TRBD1. CDR3 size: 13 residues. Germline values: CDR1 LNHNV, CDR2 YYDKDF (reference sequence).

This clone has a handful of counts. The V call is TRBV30, the J call TRBJ1-6; D gene unclear. Germline V gene sequence: CDR1 GTSNPN, CDR2 SVGIG (reference sequence). The CDR3 covers 15 residues. V lost 4 bases to trimming and J lost 0 bases, with 10 bases between them. CDR3 protein: CAWTMLSSYNSPLHF. CDR3 in DNA: TGTGCCTGGACCATGCTTAGCTCCTATAATTCACCCCTCCACTTT.

The chain uses TRBV19 and TRBJ1-5; tentatively, D is TRBD1 (5 bases). Per germline, CDR1 LNHDA and CDR2 SQIVND (reference sequence). Trimming pared 5 bases from V and 1 base from J, leaving 12 bases between. The CDR3 extends over 15 amino acids. The CDR3: CASSPGEGSNQPQHF. The CDR3 DNA reads TGTGCCAGTAGTCCCGGGGAGGGGAGCAATCAGCCCCAGCATTTT.

The V call is TRBV6-5, the J call TRBJ2-5, with 8 positions matching TRBD1. V was clipped by 6 bases and J by 5 bases; unmatched bases: 8. The CDR3 runs 14 residues. CDR1 and CDR2 from the germline V gene are MNHEY and SVGAGI. The CDR3 nucleotides read TGTGCCAGCAGCAGACAGGGGAAAGGGGAGACCCAGTACTTC. Translating gives CASSRQGKGETQYF.

There are a few counts of this clone. This specimen includes other DNA sequences encoding the same CDR3. This chain links TRBV7-2 with TRBJ2-1; D gene unclear. Per the germline V gene, CDR1 is SGHTA and CDR2 is FQGNSA. Trimming removed 5 bases at V and 0 bases at J, with 5 bases between. The CDR3 runs to 13 residues. CDR3 coding DNA: TGTGCCAGCAGCCCTCCCTCCTACAATGAGCAGTTCTTC. Translation: CASSPPSYNEQFF.

This chain joins TRBV6-1 and TRBJ1-2; D ambiguous. Per the germline V gene, CDR1 is MNHNS and CDR2 is SASEGT. There are 12 residues in the CDR3. V lost 6 bases and J lost 5, with 10 bases in between. CDR3 protein: CASSSPFYGYTF. CDR3 coding DNA: TGTGCCAGCAGCTCACCGTTTTATGGCTACACCTTC.

V gene TRBV2 combines with J gene TRBJ2-1; D may be TRBD1 (6 bases). There are 13 residues in the CDR3. CDR1 is SNHLY, CDR2 FYNNEI, per germline. V lost 8 bases to trimming and J lost 2 bases, with 10 bases between them. The CDR3 DNA reads as TGTGCCAGCGAAAGGGACACCTACAATGAGCAGTTCTTC. Amino acids: CASERDTYNEQFF.

The V and J genes are TRBV15 and TRBJ1-5, with D unclear. Germline values: CDR1 LNHNV, CDR2 YYDKDF (reference sequence). The CDR3 runs to 15 residues. Deletions cut 1 base from V and 0 bases from J, with 7 bases between. The CDR3 DNA reads as TGTGCCACCAGCAGAGTTTCCTATAGCAATCAGCCCCAGCATTTT. Translating it yields CATSRVSYSNQPQHF. The full variable domain, in which reference TRBV15 and TRBJ1-5 provide the parts outside the CDR3, is DAMVIQNPRYQVTQFGKPVTLSCSQTLNHNVMYWYQQKSSQAPKLLFHYYDKDFNNEADTPDNFQSRRPNTSFCFLDIRSPGLGDTAMYLCATSRVSYSNQPQHFGDGTRLSIL.

This clone was detected only a few times. The chain uses TRBV10-3 and TRBJ2-1; D gene uncertain. The CDR3 totals 11 residues. Trimming pared 2 bases from V and 8 bases from J, leaving 4 bases between. Germline V gene data show CDR1 as ENHRY and CDR2 as SYGVKD. The CDR3 region has the DNA TGTGCCATCAGTGAGAACTATGAGCAGTTCTTC. Protein sequence: CAISENYEQFF.

The V call is TRBV11-2, the J call TRBJ2-7; unclear D gene. Trimming took off 0 bases at V and 2 bases at J, with 11 bases between the two ends. The CDR3 is 15 amino acids. The germline V gene encodes CDR1 SGHAT and CDR2 FQNNGV. DNA for the CDR3: TGTGCCAGCAGCTTAGATCCCAAGGCCGCCTACGAGCAGTACTTC. This codes for CASSLDPKAAYEQYF.

J is TRBJ2-5 and V is TRBV7-6; a weak D match, TRBD1 (6 bases). V was shortened by 6 bases and J by 5 bases, with 19 bases between the two germline ends. The germline V gene has CDR1 SGHVS and CDR2 FNYEAQ. The CDR3 consists of 15 residues. CDR3 in DNA: TGTGCCAGCAGAATACAATCAGGGGCTTGGGAGACCCAGTACTTC. This codes for CASRIQSGAWETQYF.

This rearrangement joins TRBV30 to TRBJ1-4, with D possibly TRBD1 on 5 matching bases. The CDR3 is 13 amino acids. The V gene lost 1 base and the J gene lost 8 bases, with 11 bases spanning the gap. The germline V gene has CDR1 GTSNPN and CDR2 SVGIG (reference sequence). The CDR3 sequence is CAWSGPRGEKLFF. The CDR3 DNA reads TGTGCCTGGAGTGGACCCCGGGGGGAAAAACTGTTTTTT.

This clone has just a few counts. The rearrangement uses TRBV10-3 and TRBJ1-4; no definite D call. Trimming cost V 3 bases and J 7 bases, with 9 bases left between them. The CDR3 runs 13 residues. Germline lookup yields CDR1 ENHRY and CDR2 SYGVKD. The CDR3 spells CAISEREGEKLFF. The CDR3 DNA reads TGTGCCATCAGTGAAAGGGAGGGTGAAAAACTGTTTTTT.

The gene calls are TRBV10-3 and TRBJ1-2; D not certain. V was pared by 0 bases and J by 8 bases, with 4 bases between. Germline V CDR1 and CDR2: ENHRY, SYGVKD. The CDR3 length is 11 residues. The CDR3 coding sequence is TGTGCCATCAGTGAGTCGCAGGGCTACACCTTC. Protein product: CAISESQGYTF.

This clone has a handful of counts. The chain carries TRBV6-6 and TRBJ2-3, with 7 bases that match TRBD1. J lost 3 bases, V lost 8 bases, and 11 bases had no gene match. Germline CDR1 reads MNHNY; CDR2 reads SVGAGI (reference sequence). There are 15 residues in the CDR3. The chain's CDR3 is CASGPTGRATDTQYF. The CDR3 DNA reads as TGTGCCAGCGGACCGACAGGGAGAGCGACAGATACGCAGTATTTT.